The clone carrying this T cell receptor (beta chain) came up a few times. This specimen comes from a study of blood T cell repertoires in COVID-19. About the study: Acute and convalescent COVID-19 samples came from the United States, Italy and Spain. Sources were T cells, B-cell-depleted T cells, or PBMCs; the material itself was cDNA or gDNA.

Per the original methods: The authors estimated nucleated cell counts from reference gene primer amplification. The table came from immunoSEQ multiplex PCR; TCRdb's copy has only in-frame clones and leaves some out. That table supplies the V and J calls and clone size; D and trimming were determined from the DNA. The table has fewer than 200,000 clones, roughly 79% seen once; the top ten hold roughly 25%. The germline V gene encodes CDR1 SGHTA and CDR2 FQGNSA. The CDR3 runs to 13 residues. Trimming cost V 3 bases and J 0 bases, with 6 bases left between them. The chain employs TRBV7-2 and TRBJ2-7; weak D call: TRBD1 (6 bases). The clonotype comes from a woman in her 70s with acute or convalescent COVID-19. Sequencing was carried out using peripheral blood. DNA for the CDR3: TGTGCCAGCAGCTTGGACAGCTCCTACGAGCAGTACTTC. Translating it yields CASSLDSSYEQYF. Drawing the rest from reference TRBV7-2 and TRBJ2-7, the complete variable domain is GAGVSQSPSNKVTEKGKDVELRCDPISGHTALYWYRQSLGQGLEFLIYFQGNSAPDKSGLPSDRFSAERTGGSVSTLTIQRTQQEDSAVYLCASSLDSSYEQYFGPGTRLTVT.